The 24 T cell receptor beta chains reported below all come from one sample, sequenced in a study of shared clonotypes between healthy human individuals. Assay: immunoSEQ multiplex PCR; the TCRdb copy retains only in-frame clones and omits some. The table includes over 700,000 clones, around 77% detected once. Sequenced input: memory CD4+ T cells sorted from blood. Subset defined: CD45RA-negative fraction. These receptors came from a woman aged 30 to 39 in good health.

V usage is TRBV28 and J usage is TRBJ2-1; TRBD2 agrees at 8 bases. The CDR3 has 15 amino acids. Germline assignment: CDR1 MDHEN and CDR2 SYDVKM. After removal of 6 bases from V and 7 bases from J, the junction contained 11 bases not matched to a gene. This CDR3 is CASSPSGSGRNEQFF. The CDR3 coding sequence is TGTGCCAGCAGCCCGAGCGGGAGCGGTAGGAATGAGCAGTTCTTC. Full variable domain (remainder filled in from reference TRBV28 and TRBJ2-1): DVKVTQSSRYLVKRTGEKVFLECVQDMDHENMFWYRQDPGLGLRLIYFSYDVKMKEKGDIPEGYSVSREKKERFSLILESASTNQTSMYLCASSPSGSGRNEQFFGPGTRLTVL.

The gene calls are TRBV29-1 and TRBJ2-2; 7 positions agree with TRBD2. This CDR3 is 16 amino acids long. With 6 bases clipped from V and 1 base from J, the junction kept 11 bases outside the gene matches. Germline V CDR1 and CDR2: SQVTM, ANQGSEA. The CDR3 coding sequence is TGCAGCGTCCCCACGACGGCTAGCGGGAACACCGGGGAGCTGTTTTTT. Translating gives CSVPTTASGNTGELFF.

Worth noting for this clone: This CDR3 is also generated by other DNA sequences in the sample. The chain employs TRBV5-5 and TRBJ2-5, with D hard to call. The CDR3 is 14 amino acids. CDR1 SGHKS and CDR2 YYEKEE come from the germline V gene (reference sequence). V lost 1 base to trimming and J lost 1 base, with 8 bases between them. The DNA for the CDR3 is TGTGCCAGCAGCTTGCAAGGCCGCCAAGAGACCCAGTACTTC. It specifies CASSLQGRQETQYF.

A word on this clone: A much larger clone lies one base from this, so it may be a read error. This CDR3 is also generated by other DNA sequences in the sample. The J gene is TRBJ1-1, the V gene TRBV7-3; 7 bases are a match to TRBD1. Losses at the gene ends were 5 bases for V and 3 bases for J; bases not matched to a gene: 3. The length of the CDR3 is 13 residues. CDR1 and CDR2 from the germline V gene are SGHTA and FQGTGA. The CDR3 sequence: CASSAQGDTEAFF. CDR3 nucleotides: TGTGCCAGCAGCGCCCAGGGGGACACTGAAGCTTTCTTT.

V gene TRBV5-1 combines with J gene TRBJ2-5; 8 positions agree with TRBD2. CDR3 size: 15 residues. In germline, CDR1 is SGHRS, CDR2 YFSETQ. V gave up 0 bases and J gave up 5 bases; unmatched junction bases: 6. The CDR3 DNA sequence: TGCGCCAGCAGCTTGGCCGGGAGGGAGATGGAGACCCAGTACTTC. Amino acids: CASSLAGREMETQYF.

The chain joins TRBV6-5 to TRBJ2-5; maybe TRBD2 (6 bases). Germline CDR1 is MNHEY and CDR2 is SVGAGI. The CDR3 contains 14 residues. V was clipped by 0 bases and J by 4 bases, with 9 bases between them. CDR3 coding DNA: TGTGCCAGCAGTTACTCGGACTATATAGAGACCCAGTACTTC. This gives the protein CASSYSDYIETQYF.

The chain combines TRBV2 with TRBJ2-1; no clear D. The CDR3 is 13 amino acids. The V end was cut by 4 bases, the J end by 8 bases, with 12 bases between. In germline, CDR1 is SNHLY, CDR2 FYNNEI. CDR3 sequence (DNA): TGTGCCAGCAGTGGCCAGAACCTTGATGAGCAGTTCTTC. Translation gives CASSGQNLDEQFF.

V is TRBV5-5 and J is TRBJ1-5; maybe TRBD1 (6 bases). Germline lookup yields CDR1 SGHKS and CDR2 YYEKEE (reference sequence). This CDR3 spans 16 amino acids. V shed 4 bases and J shed 7 bases, with 21 bases lying between them. CDR3 region: CASSEAGGGARQPQHF. For the CDR3, the DNA is TGTGCCAGCAGCGAGGCAGGCGGGGGGGCGAGGCAGCCCCAGCATTTT.

V is TRBV5-1 and J is TRBJ2-2, with 7 bases lining up with TRBD2. CDR3 size: 17 residues. The trim removed 7 bases at V and 2 bases at J, leaving 14 bases unmatched. CDR1 is SGHRS, CDR2 YFSETQ, per germline. The chain's CDR3 is CASRAGSYPENTGELFF. The CDR3 bases are TGCGCCAGCCGAGCGGGGTCATACCCCGAAAACACCGGGGAGCTGTTTTTT.

The chain links TRBV2 to TRBJ2-3, with D possibly being TRBD1 (6 bases). CDR1 is SNHLY, CDR2 FYNNEI, per germline. This CDR3 is 15 amino acids long. V gave up 8 bases and J gave up 5 bases, with 20 bases separating them. The CDR3 sequence is CASRGQNGIRDTQYF. The CDR3 nucleotides are TGTGCCAGCCGGGGACAAAACGGGATCAGAGATACGCAGTATTTT. The full variable domain, with the rest looked up from reference TRBV2 and TRBJ2-3, is EPEVTQTPSHQVTQMGQEVILRCVPISNHLYFYWYRQILGQKVEFLVSFYNNEISEKSEIFDDQFSVERPDGSNFTLKIRSTKLEDSAMYFCASRGQNGIRDTQYFGPGTRLTVL.

The rearrangement uses TRBV29-1 and TRBJ1-2; 10 bases line up with TRBD1. Germline V CDR1 and CDR2: SQVTM, ANQGSEA. The CDR3 runs 13 residues. V shed 8 bases, J shed 8 bases, and the junction held 11 bases outside the gene matches. The CDR3 spells CSLRDRGLDGYTF. In nucleotides, the CDR3 is TGCAGCCTACGGGACAGGGGTTTGGACGGCTACACCTTC.

The chain combines TRBV25-1 with TRBJ2-3, with 11 bases lining up with TRBD2. Germline lookup yields CDR1 MGHDK and CDR2 SYGVNS. J gave up 1 base and V 3 bases, and 9 bases lay outside the gene matches. The CDR3 sequence is 18 residues long. As DNA, the CDR3 is TGTGCCAGCAGTGAGGTCGGTAGCGGGAGGGCCGGCACAGATACGCAGTATTTT. Encoded protein: CASSEVGSGRAGTDTQYF.

The CDR3 DNA sequence: TGCAGCGTTGAAGCAGGGAATGGCTACACCTTC. This encodes CSVEAGNGYTF. The genes are TRBV29-1 and TRBJ1-2; the D gene is possibly TRBD1 (5 bases). This CDR3 spans 11 amino acids. The germline V gene has CDR1 SQVTM and CDR2 ANQGSEA. Between the trimmed V and J ends, which lost 1 base and 6 bases, there was a span of 6 bases.

The chain recombines TRBV7-3 with TRBJ2-7; either TRBD1 or TRBD2 may fit D (5 bases each). V lost 3 bases, J lost 6 bases, and 12 bases lay in between. Looked up from germline, CDR1 is SGHTA and CDR2 is FQGTGA. The CDR3 sequence is 13 residues long. CDR3 residues: CASSFPPGPEQYF. The DNA for the CDR3 is TGTGCCAGCAGCTTCCCCCCGGGGCCCGAGCAGTACTTC.

This clone has a handful of counts. The CDR3 DNA reads TGTGCCAGCAGTTACTCCAACTTGGATGGCTACACCTTC. Protein sequence: CASSYSNLDGYTF. The chain carries TRBV6-5 and TRBJ1-2, with D hard to call. This CDR3 region has 13 residues. CDR1 and CDR2 from the germline V gene are MNHEY and SVGAGI. The ends were cut back, 0 bases at V and 6 bases at J, with 8 bases in the middle.

This chain joins TRBV6-5 and TRBJ2-3, with unresolved D. V was cut by 5 bases and J by 4 bases, with 16 bases left in between. The CDR3 spans 15 residues. Germline values: CDR1 MNHEY, CDR2 SVGAGI. As DNA, the CDR3 is TGTGCCAGCAGTCAAAACGAGAATGTCGCAGATACGCAGTATTTT. Translating gives CASSQNENVADTQYF.

In this sample, this clone turned up a few times. This chain links TRBV18 with TRBJ2-5; D is unclear. Germline lookup yields CDR1 KGHSH and CDR2 LQKENI. V lost 3 bases, J lost 1 base, and 12 bases lay in between. The length of the CDR3 is 15 residues. CDR3 bases: TGTGCCAGCTCACCTGCTGCACAGACCCAAGAGACCCAGTACTTC. Translating it yields CASSPAAQTQETQYF.

This clone was recorded many times. Other nucleotide sequences from this sample produce the same CDR3. V and J are TRBV5-1 and TRBJ1-3, with a tentative D call TRBD1 (6 bases). CDR3 length: 14 amino acids. The V gene's germline CDR1 is SGHRS and CDR2 YFSETQ. V shed 4 bases and J shed 1 base, with 9 bases lying between them. The CDR3 loop reads CASSPGTSGNTIYF. In DNA form, the CDR3 reads TGCGCCAGCAGCCCGGGGACATCTGGAAACACCATATATTTT. Complete variable domain (other parts from reference TRBV5-1 and TRBJ1-3): KAGVTQTPRYLIKTRGQQVTLSCSPISGHRSVSWYQQTPGQGLQFLFEYFSETQRNKGNFPGRFSGRQFSNSRSEMNVSTLELGDSALYLCASSPGTSGNTIYFGEGSWLTVV.

This chain uses TRBV29-1 with TRBJ2-5, with 8 bases lining up with TRBD1. Germline loops: CDR1 SQVTM, CDR2 ANQGSEA. The CDR3 totals 12 residues. V gave up 5 bases and J gave up 4 bases; unmatched junction bases: 3. The DNA of the CDR3 is TGCAGCGTTCGGACAGGGCCAGAGACCCAGTACTTC. Translation gives CSVRTGPETQYF.

The rearrangement joins TRBV18 to TRBJ1-3; D gene unclear. The germline V and J ends were trimmed by 2 bases and 0 bases, with 8 bases remaining between them. Per the germline V gene, CDR1 is KGHSH and CDR2 is LQKENI. The CDR3 has 15 residues. The CDR3: CASSPVESSGNTIYF. Written as DNA, the CDR3 is TGTGCCAGCTCACCAGTTGAGAGCTCTGGAAACACCATATATTTT.

This chain links TRBV28 with TRBJ2-3; the D gene is possibly TRBD1 (6 bases). CDR3 length: 17 residues. Germline values: CDR1 MDHEN, CDR2 SYDVKM. V lost 7 bases to trimming and J lost 4 bases, with 24 bases between them. CDR3 nucleotide sequence: TGTGCCAGCACCAAGGCATGGGGGTTCGGGACACCAGATACGCAGTATTTT. It encodes CASTKAWGFGTPDTQYF.

This sequence joins TRBV4-2 and TRBJ2-7; 8 nucleotides agree with TRBD2. Losses at the gene ends were 4 bases for V and 6 bases for J; bases not matched to a gene: 11. The CDR3 loop spans 15 amino acids. The germline V gene encodes CDR1 LGHNA and CDR2 YNFKEQ. CDR3 loop: CASSRTGLVKGEQYF. The CDR3 nucleotides read TGTGCCAGCAGCCGGACGGGACTAGTGAAGGGCGAGCAGTACTTC.

The V and J genes are TRBV18 and TRBJ2-1; 9 bases line up with TRBD2. Trimming cost V 3 bases and J 8 bases; bases outside gene matches: 5. Germline V CDR1 and CDR2: KGHSH, LQKENI. This CDR3 is built from 14 residues. CDR3 region: CASSPGLARDEQFF. The CDR3, as DNA: TGTGCCAGCTCACCCGGACTAGCGAGGGATGAGCAGTTCTTC.

A single count supports this clone. The chain is built from TRBV6-1 and TRBJ2-3, with 11 bases aligning to TRBD1. CDR1 MNHNS and CDR2 SASEGT come from the germline V gene. This CDR3 contains 14 residues. V was clipped by 8 bases and J by 4 bases; unmatched bases: 5. The CDR3 nucleotides are TGTGCCAGCGGGGACAGGGGGAAGGCAGATACGCAGTATTTT. This sequence encodes CASGDRGKADTQYF.